What follows are 21 T cell receptor beta chains derived from one specimen sequenced in a study of somatic mutations in cytotoxic T cells in rheumatoid arthritis. This table comes from immunoSEQ multiplex PCR, and its TCRdb copy is limited to in-frame clones, with some not included. The table has about 6,900 clones, about 81% seen once. Sequenced sample: CD8+ T cells sorted from blood. These receptors all stem from an adult with rheumatoid arthritis.

By share of the sample, this clone is medium-sized. The DNA for the CDR3 is TGTGCCAGCAGCGAATCTAGCGGCAGCTCCTACAATGAGCAGTTCTTC. This translates into CASSESSGSSYNEQFF. The V call is TRBV2, the J call TRBJ2-1; 7 positions agree with TRBD2. The CDR3 covers 16 residues. With 6 bases clipped from V and 0 bases from J, the junction kept 8 bases outside the gene matches. Germline V CDR1 and CDR2: SNHLY, FYNNEI.

Of note for this clone: At the DNA level, this CDR3 is encoded by other sequences in the same sample as well. This chain uses TRBV10-3 with TRBJ2-1; no clear D gene. Germline V gene data show CDR1 as ENHRY and CDR2 as SYGVKD. V was clipped by 4 bases and J by 7 bases, with 5 bases between them. The CDR3 runs to 11 residues. The CDR3 here is CAISVGNEQFF. The DNA for the CDR3 is TGTGCCATCAGTGTTGGTAATGAGCAGTTCTTC.

This clone came up a few times. The rearrangement joins TRBV5-5 to TRBJ1-2; D gene ambiguous. This CDR3 comprises 13 residues. The germline gives CDR1 SGHKS, CDR2 YYEKEE (reference sequence). Trimming stripped 0 bases from V and 4 bases from J, with 7 bases between. The CDR3 sequence: CASSLAQIYGYTF. As DNA, the CDR3 is TGTGCCAGCAGCTTGGCGCAGATCTATGGCTACACCTTC.

The chain recombines TRBV4-3 with TRBJ2-3; D is unresolved. V lost 5 bases to trimming and J lost 0 bases, with 6 bases between them. This CDR3 comprises 13 residues. CDR1 is LGHNA, CDR2 YSLEER, per germline. The CDR3 is CASSEGSTDTQYF. The DNA of the CDR3 is TGCGCCAGCAGCGAAGGAAGCACAGATACGCAGTATTTT.

The V gene is TRBV6-5, the J gene TRBJ2-5, with 9 bases aligning to TRBD1. The end of the DNA aligns better with TRBJ2-7, so the J call may be wrong. The CDR3 totals 14 residues. CDR1 is MNHEY, CDR2 SVGAGI, per germline. This CDR3 is CASSPGTGSYEQYF. In DNA, the CDR3 is TGTGCCAGCAGTCCCGGGACAGGGTCCTACGAGCAGTACTTC.

The chain has TRBV2 and TRBJ1-5, with 12 bases fitting TRBD1. This CDR3 region has 15 residues. CDR1 SNHLY and CDR2 FYNNEI come from the germline V gene. With V trimmed by 6 bases and J by 7 bases, 7 bases remained unmatched. The DNA of the CDR3 is TGTGCCAGCAGCTTGGGACAGGGGGCGGGACAGCCCCAGCATTTT. Translating it yields CASSLGQGAGQPQHF.

The chain recombines TRBV5-6 with TRBJ2-5, with 10 nucleotides matching TRBD2. The V segment lost 1 base and the J segment 4 bases; nucleotides outside the gene matches: 7. This CDR3 is built from 16 residues. Germline-derived CDR1 and CDR2 are SGHDT and YYEEEE. The CDR3 nucleotides are TGTGCCAGCAGCTTGCCTCCAGCGGGGGGGCGAGAGACCCAGTACTTC. Translated, it gives CASSLPPAGGRETQYF.

This clone was counted once. The V call is TRBV4-1, the J call TRBJ1-1, with TRBD1 identical over 7 bases. Losses at the gene ends were 3 bases for V and 1 base for J; bases not matched to a gene: 8. The CDR3 totals 16 residues. Germline V gene sequence: CDR1 MGHRA, CDR2 YSYEKL. The CDR3 bases are TGCGCCAGCAGCCATCGGGACAGCCCAAAGAACACTGAAGCTTTCTTT. This sequence encodes CASSHRDSPKNTEAFF.

The gene calls are TRBV11-2 and TRBJ2-7; no firm D call. CDR3 size: 11 residues. Trimming shortened V by 4 bases and J by 2 bases, and 3 bases separated the two germline ends. Germline V gives CDR1 SGHAT, CDR2 FQNNGV. CDR3 loop: CASSSAYEQYF. The CDR3 nucleotides are TGTGCCAGCAGCTCGGCCTACGAGCAGTACTTC.

This clone is classed as medium-sized. The chain uses TRBV10-3 and TRBJ2-1; D is uncertain. This CDR3 is 11 amino acids long. Germline V gives CDR1 ENHRY, CDR2 SYGVKD. Trimming removed 10 bases at V and 7 bases at J, with 11 bases between. DNA of the CDR3: TGTGCCACCTCAATAGGAAATGAGCAGTTCTTC. This sequence encodes CATSIGNEQFF.

The chain has TRBV29-1 and TRBJ2-3, with D perhaps TRBD2 (6 bases). Germline CDR1 and CDR2: SQVTM and ANQGSEA. Trimming shortened V by 3 bases and J by 4 bases, and 11 bases separated the two germline ends. The CDR3 consists of 13 residues. The CDR3: CSVEGGSADTQYF. Written as DNA, the CDR3 is TGCAGCGTTGAGGGAGGTAGCGCAGATACGCAGTATTTT.

This chain links TRBV6-1 with TRBJ2-3; 12 bases map to TRBD2. The germline V gene has CDR1 MNHNS and CDR2 SASEGT. The CDR3 loop spans 15 amino acids. The V gene end was trimmed by 3 bases and the J gene end by 6 bases; junction bases not matched to a gene: 4. CDR3 sequence reads: CASSDLAGGLDTQYF. CDR3 sequence (DNA): TGTGCCAGCAGTGACCTAGCGGGGGGGCTCGATACGCAGTATTTT.

V usage is TRBV27 and J usage is TRBJ1-5, with unresolved D. The CDR3 covers 12 residues. V was clipped by 3 bases and J by 7 bases, with 7 bases between them. Germline assignment: CDR1 MNHEY and CDR2 SMNVEV (reference sequence). The CDR3 sequence is CASSFLGQPQHF. CDR3 in DNA: TGTGCCAGCAGTTTCCTCGGGCAGCCCCAGCATTTT.

This sequence joins TRBV4-1 and TRBJ1-5; 9 positions agree with TRBD1. The germline V gene encodes CDR1 MGHRA and CDR2 YSYEKL. The ends lost 0 bases at V and 10 bases at J; junction bases unmatched: 7. The CDR3 has 15 amino acids. The CDR3 DNA follows: TGCGCCAGCAGCCAAGAATTAGGACAGGGGAGACCCCAGCATTTT. Translated, it gives CASSQELGQGRPQHF.

This clone came up once. The V call is TRBV10-3, the J call TRBJ2-4, with no clear D. This CDR3 is built from 16 residues. V lost 0 bases and J 6 bases, leaving 15 bases between the germline ends. In germline, CDR1 is ENHRY, CDR2 SYGVKD. The CDR3 coding sequence is TGTGCCATCAGTGAGTCAAAGACCGTCGGTGGAAACATTCAGTACTTC. It translates to CAISESKTVGGNIQYF.

The V call is TRBV9, the J call TRBJ2-5; D may be TRBD2 (8 bases). This CDR3 has 17 residues. The V gene lost 3 bases and the J gene lost 5 bases, with 23 bases spanning the gap. CDR1 is SGDLS and CDR2 is YYNGEE in the germline V gene. The CDR3 coding sequence is TGTGCCAGCAGCGCCTTCGAGGGGGCGGGAGGTGGGGAGACCCAGTACTTC. It specifies CASSAFEGAGGGETQYF. The whole variable domain, filled in from reference TRBV9 and TRBJ2-5, reads DSGVTQTPKHLITATGQRVTLRCSPRSGDLSVYWYQQSLDQGLQFLIQYYNGEERAKGNILERFSAQQFPDLHSELNLSSLELGDSALYFCASSAFEGAGGGETQYFGPGTRLLVL.

The chain combines TRBV5-8 with TRBJ1-2; D is undetermined. The CDR3 is made up of 11 amino acids. Germline CDR1 reads SGHTS; CDR2 reads YDEGEE. Trimming shortened V by 5 bases and J by 8 bases, and 10 bases separated the two germline ends. CDR3 region: CASSPERGYTF. As DNA, the CDR3 is TGTGCCAGCAGTCCAGAGCGCGGCTACACCTTC.

The J gene is TRBJ2-5, the V gene TRBV7-9; either TRBD1 or TRBD2 may fit D (5 bases each). Germline-derived CDR1 and CDR2 are SEHNR and FQNEAQ (reference sequence). This CDR3 is built from 13 residues. The ends were cut back, 5 bases at V and 5 bases at J, with 12 bases in the middle. CDR3 amino acids: CASSPGTVETQYF. In DNA form, the CDR3 reads TGTGCCAGCAGCCCCGGGACGGTGGAGACCCAGTACTTC.

This clone was counted between two and nine times. The chain joins TRBV27 to TRBJ1-2; tentatively, D is TRBD1 (5 bases). The germline CDR1 and CDR2 sequences are MNHEY and SMNVEV (reference sequence). V gave up 5 bases and J gave up 4 bases, with 11 bases separating them. The CDR3 length is 13 residues. CDR3 residues: CASSLSGTYGYTF. The CDR3 coding sequence is TGTGCCAGCAGTCTTTCAGGGACCTATGGCTACACCTTC.

This chain uses TRBV2 with TRBJ2-3, with 8 bases that match TRBD2. Trimming at V came to 8 bases and at J to 2 bases, leaving 12 bases not matched to a gene. The length of the CDR3 is 16 residues. Germline assignment: CDR1 SNHLY and CDR2 FYNNEI. The CDR3 protein is CASSPWRGVTTDTQYF. CDR3 sequence (DNA): TGTGCCAGCTCCCCATGGCGGGGGGTCACCACAGATACGCAGTATTTT.

V and J are TRBV9 and TRBJ1-2, with a weak D call TRBD1 (5 bases). The CDR3 runs 14 residues. Germline-derived CDR1 and CDR2 are SGDLS and YYNGEE. V lost 3 bases and J 6 bases, leaving 15 bases between the germline ends. The CDR3 DNA sequence: TGTGCCAGCAGCGGCGCTCAGGGTCTCAATGGCTACACCTTC. Its translation is CASSGAQGLNGYTF.